Below are 9 T cell receptor beta chains sequenced from a single sample in a study of T cell changes during pregnancy in multiple sclerosis (dated by TCRdb to about 2019). Library preparation employed the immunoSEQ multiplex PCR assay. Sourced from immuneACCESS, this table was stored by TCRdb with only in-frame sequences that have V and J called. A share of the clones is absent; for the studies checked, an unresolved V gene accounts for under half, and the remainder has no known explanation. The sample contains 45,000 to 60,000 clones, about 92% of them found a single time. The ten largest make up roughly 0.2% of the sample. The source was CD4+ T cells from peripheral blood mononuclear cells, collected in the second trimester of pregnancy. The source of these receptors is a female donor with multiple sclerosis, enrolled in a pregnancy study.

The CDR3 here is CASSVAGDYTGELFF. In nucleotides, the CDR3 is TGTGCCAGCAGCGTAGCCGGGGATTACACCGGGGAGCTGTTTTTT. V and J are TRBV9 and TRBJ2-2, with TRBD2 as a possible D gene (5 bases). Germline loops: CDR1 SGDLS, CDR2 YYNGEE. This CDR3 spans 15 amino acids. V was shortened by 0 bases and J by 3 bases, with 9 bases between the two germline ends.

The table lists this clone with a count of one. The chain uses TRBV27 and TRBJ2-3; D unclear. Germline-derived CDR1 and CDR2 are MNHEY and SMNVEV (reference sequence). Trimming left V 1 base short and J 1 base short, with 6 bases between. The CDR3 runs to 14 residues. CDR3: CASSLYLGTDTQYF. In DNA form, the CDR3 reads TGTGCCAGCAGTTTATATCTAGGCACAGATACGCAGTATTTT.

The V gene is TRBV6-5, the J gene TRBJ1-2, with D tentatively TRBD1 (5 bases). V lost 0 bases to trimming and J lost 3 bases, with 11 bases between them. This CDR3 comprises 15 residues. The V gene's germline CDR1 is MNHEY and CDR2 SVGAGI. The CDR3 is CASSYSETVYYGYTF. Written as DNA, the CDR3 is TGTGCCAGCAGTTACTCTGAGACAGTCTACTATGGCTACACCTTC.

The gene calls are TRBV5-1 and TRBJ2-7; TRBD2 aligns across 9 bases. The CDR3 length is 15 residues. The V gene end was trimmed by 4 bases and the J gene end by 3 bases; junction bases not matched to a gene: 8. The germline gives CDR1 SGHRS, CDR2 YFSETQ. The CDR3 reads CASSRGTSSYYEQYF. DNA for the CDR3: TGCGCCAGCAGCCGCGGGACTAGCAGTTACTACGAGCAGTACTTC.

This clone was counted a few times. The chain uses TRBV19 and TRBJ1-1; unclear D gene. CDR3 length equals 14 residues. The V gene's germline CDR1 is LNHDA and CDR2 SQIVND (reference sequence). V lost 2 bases and J lost 1, with 8 bases in between. In DNA, the CDR3 is TGTGCCAGTAGTATACCCTGGAGGAACACTGAAGCTTTCTTT. Amino acids: CASSIPWRNTEAFF.

The J gene is TRBJ2-1, the V gene TRBV5-4, with 8 bases identical to TRBD1. CDR3 length equals 16 residues. Germline V gene lookup returns CDR1 SGHNT and CDR2 YYREEE (reference sequence). V gave up 0 bases and J gave up 4 bases; unmatched junction bases: 6. The CDR3 DNA follows: TGTGCCAGCAGCTTGGGGGGACAGGCGACATACAATGAGCAGTTCTTC. This codes for CASSLGGQATYNEQFF.

J is TRBJ1-1 and V is TRBV19; 10 bases fit TRBD1. Germline V gives CDR1 LNHDA, CDR2 SQIVND (reference sequence). The CDR3 sequence is 16 residues long. J was trimmed by 6 bases and V by 7 bases; bases with no gene match: 14. CDR3 region: CASTLLRGQGRPEAFF. The CDR3 nucleotides are TGTGCCAGTACTCTCCTGAGGGGACAGGGGAGGCCTGAAGCTTTCTTT.

The V gene is TRBV28, the J gene TRBJ2-7; perhaps TRBD1 as D (6 bases). Trimming left V 5 bases short and J 0 bases short, with 14 bases between. This CDR3 comprises 15 residues. Looked up from germline, CDR1 is MDHEN and CDR2 is SYDVKM. This chain's CDR3 is CASSTSGVSSYEQYF. The CDR3, as DNA: TGTGCCAGCAGTACTTCAGGGGTGAGCTCCTACGAGCAGTACTTC.

This rearrangement joins TRBV5-8 to TRBJ2-5; weak D call: TRBD1 (6 bases). This CDR3 is built from 14 residues. From germline, CDR1 is SGHTS and CDR2 YDEGEE. V lost 0 bases to trimming and J lost 4 bases, with 10 bases between them. The CDR3 here is CASSLDRAGETQYF. As DNA, the CDR3 is TGTGCCAGCAGCTTGGACAGGGCAGGAGAGACCCAGTACTTC.